Listed below are T cell receptor beta chains from one sample, sequenced in a study of CD8 T cells in ankylosing spondylitis. Using its own MiXCR run on the 5' RACE reads, TCRdb lists one record per CDR3 protein. The sample has 240,000 or so distinct CDR3 sequences; 8% to 9.5% are singletons. Sequenced input: blood, either unsorted or a sorted T cell fraction (not recorded which). These receptors all stem from a male donor with ankylosing spondylitis or in good health (not recorded which). CDR3s leave out the opening cysteine and the closing phenylalanine or tryptophan. Clone size is shown for a subset of rows, as once, few, many or a class of expanded clone.

V	size	J	CDR3
TRBV6-2/TRBV6-3	.	TRBJ2-7	ASSVRRAQGEQY
TRBV7-9	many	TRBJ2-7	ASSSAASLGYEQY
TRBV12-3/TRBV12-4	many	TRBJ1-1	ASSTGPNTEAF
TRBV7-2	few	TRBJ2-1	ASSLGVAGSSDNEQF
TRBV7-9	many	TRBJ2-7	ASSLPAGESYEQY
TRBV30	.	TRBJ2-1	AWSPQGTGEQF
TRBV19	many	TRBJ1-4	ASKGATNEKLF
TRBV5-1	many	TRBJ1-1	ASRWGRSAEAF
TRBV29-1	.	TRBJ2-7	SVCPGHIYEQY
TRBV5-1	many	TRBJ2-2	ASSWDNPNTGELF
TRBV5-1	many	TRBJ1-2	ASSPRGDSDDGYT
TRBV7-2	few	TRBJ1-6	ASSYRDRVGSPLH
TRBV4-2	many	TRBJ1-5	ASSQDREGAQPQH
TRBV12-3/TRBV12-4	many	TRBJ2-5	ASKDREETQY
TRBV7-9	many	TRBJ1-1	ASSPEVLRTEAS
TRBV7-9	many	TRBJ1-6	ASSPPDSPIYNSPLH
TRBV19	.	TRBJ1-1	ASSIELPQGMNTEAF
TRBV7-9	many	TRBJ1-2	ASRSDSAYGYT
TRBV5-4	few	TRBJ1-3	ASSLYSGNTIY
TRBV5-5	.	TRBJ1-4	ASSLEGTAGEKLF
TRBV7-2	many	TRBJ2-3	ASSLGAGDTQY
TRBV27	many	TRBJ2-5	ASSLFDQGAETQY
TRBV18	.	TRBJ1-2	ASSPRSGNYGYT
TRBV20-1	many	TRBJ1-6	SAREGQGRYNSPLH
TRBV7-9	many	TRBJ1-6	ASSLEQMTPLH
TRBV7-2	many	TRBJ1-1	ASSLGEGTEAF
TRBV5-1	many	TRBJ2-2	ASRSGTENTGELF
TRBV3-1	.	TRBJ2-3	ATSPGGEGILSTDTQY
TRBV12-3/TRBV12-4	few	TRBJ1-1	ASSSGGGLINTEAF
TRBV20-1	many	TRBJ2-5	SAPPGAGDETQY
TRBV7-9	many	TRBJ1-1	ASSLSGSGNTEAF
TRBV18	many	TRBJ2-2	ASSPFGTQNTGELF
TRBV9	.	TRBJ1-6	ASSVDLWDSPLH